This TCR beta chain was recovered during a study of shared clonotypes between healthy human individuals (dated by TCRdb to the early 2020s). The study in broad terms: Two women and three men aged 18 to 49 years were included in the cohort. Blood TCR repertoires of a handful of healthy adults were deeply sequenced to estimate repertoire size and the extent of clonotype sharing between individuals. For each donor, CD4 naive and CD4 memory were each run on three plates, CD8 naive on two plates, and CD8 memory on one plate. To increase sequencing depth and limit assay-specific biases, different laboratories used diverse techniques to prepare libraries and sequence TCR repertoires. Per donor, leukapheresis produced somewhere between about 0.85 and 9.5 billion PBMCs.

A note on this clone: Its antigen specificity is not known. No base-level quality is on record; no much larger clone is a single base apart.

Using the deep immunoSEQ assay, TCR CDR3 regions were amplified from genomic DNA by multiplex PCR. Genomic DNA extracted from each cell subset was distributed evenly over all wells of several immunoSEQ 96-well plates, and each plate served as one replicate. For sorted subsets, each replicate PCR was loaded with approximately 190 ng genomic DNA, equivalent to about 33,000 T cell genomes. Purified libraries were measured with a Qubit 3.0 fluorometer, size-checked on a Bioanalyzer 2100, and measured again with the KAPA Library Quantification kit. Every immunoSEQ 96-well plate was sequenced on a dedicated single-read 150-cycle Illumina NextSeq 550 flow cell. On the study's bioinformatics: The immunoSEQ output contained only junctional sequences without quality scores, so filtering could not match that applied to full-length reads. To assign V/J genes and CDR3, sequences were annotated using PyIR, a Python wrapper for IgBLAST v1.9, with IMGT germline references. Reads were filtered out if the reads had weak V/J assignments (E-value above 1e-6), no CDR3, stop codons, out-of-frame junctions, or ambiguous translated residues. V3J clonotypes were defined as sequences sharing an identical inferred V gene, J gene, and CDR3 amino acid sequence. Percentage overlap between repertoires was computed as shared unique clonotypes divided by the size of the smaller repertoire. Three approaches were used to assess repertoire richness: RTK rarefaction, the Chao1 estimator, and Recon v2.1 estimates of unobserved clonotypes. OLGA was used to compute generation probabilities for all TCRbeta clonotypes that the gDNA method yielded from a handful of donors. The source is immuneACCESS, and TCRdb retained only in-frame sequences with V and J called. Part of the clones is not carried over; for the studies checked, unresolved V genes explain less than half of this, and the remainder is unexplained. D and trimming were read from the DNA, whereas the V and J calls and clone size are those reported in that table. In all, the sample holds more than 2 million clones, and roughly 93% of those were seen once. The ten biggest clones cover about 1.7% of the sample.

CD8 naive samples consisted of CD45RO-negative cells that were positively selected for CCR7, yielding a CD45RA+CCR7+ population without TemRA cells. Donors were healthy HIV-negative adults with no recently reported acute infections or vaccinations. Only Caucasian adults living in Nashville, Tennessee, USA were represented among the donors. Blood was collected by leukapheresis, and PBMCs were isolated by Ficoll-Histopaque density gradient centrifugation and then cryopreserved in liquid nitrogen vapor phase. Analytical flow cytometry was used to check the purity and quantity of every magnetically sorted T cell population. From each sorted fraction, genomic DNA was isolated and quantified by UV absorbance on a Nanodrop 2000c. What the authors observed across the whole study: Across a handful of donors, around 5% of naive CD4, roughly 3.5% of naive CD8, approximately 2.5% of memory CD4, and 0.4% to 0.45% of memory CD8 clonotypes were shared. Because the study included only a small number of donors, the genetic and exposure-history diversity represented was limited. Clonotypes shared by all four sorted-subset donors showed higher generation probabilities than non-shared clonotypes. Sampling was limited to blood, and TCR repertoires in tissue likely differ from TCR repertoires in blood. Pairwise subsampling indicated that sequencing depth was expected to affect the degree of clonotype sharing among donors. Even with the large sequencing depth, rarefaction of the sorted-subset datasets indicated that sequencing was incomplete. Estimated clonotype richness was generally larger for naive than for memory subsets.

This clonotype originated in a man aged 18 to 35 in good health. Some clones in this sample may be carry-over from other donors' samples. The source material was naive CD8+ T cells from PBMCs. What the cell subset or site label conveys for this sample: CD45RA+CCR7+.

The CDR3 in this case is CASSPSPPSYNEQFF. The sequenced DNA is TGTGCCAGCAGCCCCTCCCCTCCCTCCTACAATGAGCAGTTCTTC. In this chain, TRBV4-2 is recombined with TRBJ2-1; no D segment can be confidently identified. CDR1 is given as LGHNA and CDR2 as YNFKEQ, both from the germline V gene. There are 15 amino acids in the CDR3, from cysteine to phenylalanine inclusive. Only the CDR3 DNA is retained, 45 bases long and in frame from the first base. Trimming takes 4 bases from V and 0 bases from J, and the germline ends sit 10 bases apart.